The rows below give T cell receptor beta chains drawn from one sample of a study of cytomegalovirus exposure and HLA in healthy donors. TCRdb's copy holds only in-frame clones and misses some; the assay was immunoSEQ multiplex PCR. The top ten clones hold around 0.98% of a sample with about 180,000 clones, roughly 80% of them seen once. Input material: PBMCs. The receptor set was obtained from a man aged 25-45 years in good health and CMV-seronegative. Each CDR3 is given without its conserved first and last residue.

>TRBJ2-1|TRBV7-6
ASSLPVGANEQF
>TRBJ1-5|TRBV30
AWSVSTNQPQH
>TRBJ1-1|TRBV5-1
ASSPGGTGETEAF
>TRBJ2-1|TRBV6-4
ASTKTSGGVNEQF
>TRBJ2-1|TRBV7-7
ASSRSTSGSPSDEQF
>TRBJ2-1|TRBV5-1
ASSMGLAEF
>TRBJ2-5|TRBV13
ASSWAPMVPQETQY
>TRBJ1-1|TRBV19
ASSIAGWTEAF
>TRBJ2-3|TRBV27
ASSPQLAVEDTQY
>TRBJ1-1|TRBV19
ASIGQPLNTEAF
>TRBJ2-7|TRBV5-4
ASSPTGSRLAGKTYEQY
>TRBJ1-1|TRBV9
ASSAHENPGTEAF
>TRBJ1-1|TRBV7-9
ASSVLGNTEAF
>TRBJ1-5|TRBV18
ASSPSIGNQPQH
>TRBJ1-4|TRBV7-3
ARQGAHEATNEKLF
>TRBJ2-7|TRBV9
ASSVGGSPYEQY
>TRBJ1-6|TRBV5-1
ASSWEAGRNSPLH
>TRBJ2-2|TRBV7-8
ASSLVGTSGGLVTGELF
>TRBJ2-7|TRBV10-3
AISETADRGRNEQY
>TRBJ1-1|TRBV28
ASAMAGRTEAF
>TRBJ1-2|TRBV5-1
ASRRGNLGTANYGYT
>TRBJ1-5|TRBV5-1
ASSLDRNQPQH
>TRBJ2-1|TRBV4-1
ASSQELGQGRNEQF
>TRBJ2-7|TRBV29-1
SVGHTDYEQY
>TRBJ2-3|TRBV9
ASSAQGTGTDTQY
>TRBJ2-7|TRBV6-5
ASSRPTGAGYEQY
>TRBJ2-5|TRBV5-1
ASSLGQIQETQY
>TRBJ1-3|TRBV14
ASSRNRDSSGNTIY
>TRBJ2-1|TRBV18
ASSPRRVSGAFPNEQF
>TRBJ1-1|TRBV5-1
ASSLGGGGTEAF
>TRBJ1-6|TRBV7-2
ASSPAGPDSPLH
>TRBJ2-1|TRBV28
ASSQDRVWYNEQF
>TRBJ1-2|TRBV6-5
ASSRLQGTGDGYT
>TRBJ1-5|TRBV14
ASSPTGNQPQH
>TRBJ2-7|TRBV30
AWSGTRTLGGEQY
>TRBJ1-2|TRBV7-2
ASRRQGQNYDYT